This is a list of T cell receptor beta chains from one sample in a study of blood T cell repertoires in COVID-19. Only in-frame clones appear in the TCRdb table, and some are missing; sequencing was by immunoSEQ multiplex PCR. The sample consists of around 300,000 clones, 70% to 90% of them appearing once. The source material was PBMCs or T cells enriched from blood (not recorded which). These receptor sequences come from an older woman in a cohort exposed to, infected with or recovered from COVID-19 (not recorded which). The CDR3 runs from the conserved cysteine through the conserved F or W. Fields, in order: clone size, V gene, J gene, CDR3 length, D gene, CDR3 protein, CDR3 DNA. D genes are given only for firm matches. A row's size may be missing; if present it is once, few, many or a size class.

size: -; V: TRBV7-9; J: TRBJ2-1; length: 15; D: TRBD1; CDR3: CASSATGAPYNEQFF; DNA: TGTGCCAGCAGCGCGACAGGGGCCCCCTACAATGAGCAGTTCTTC
size: -; V: TRBV19; J: TRBJ1-5; length: 13; D: TRBD1; CDR3: CASSYRGDQPQHF; DNA: TGTGCCAGTAGTTACAGGGGGGATCAGCCCCAGCATTTT
size: -; V: TRBV12-3/TRBV12-4; J: TRBJ1-3; length: 11; D: -; CDR3: CASSRRNTIYF; DNA: TGTGCCAGCAGCAGAAGAAACACCATATATTTT
size: -; V: TRBV18; J: TRBJ2-1; length: 15; D: TRBD2; CDR3: CASSPGLAGGNEQFF; DNA: TGTGCCAGCTCACCTGGACTAGCGGGAGGCAATGAGCAGTTCTTC
size: once; V: TRBV5-6; J: TRBJ2-7; length: 13; D: -; CDR3: CASSTDRAYEQYF; DNA: TGTGCCAGCAGTACGGACAGAGCCTACGAGCAGTACTTC
size: -; V: TRBV30; J: TRBJ2-1; length: 15; D: TRBD2; CDR3: CAWSVGSGSGNEQFF; DNA: TGTGCCTGGAGTGTCGGTAGCGGGAGTGGGAATGAGCAGTTCTTC
size: -; V: TRBV7-2; J: TRBJ2-5; length: 14; D: -; CDR3: CASSYDGSWETQYF; DNA: TGTGCCAGCAGCTATGACGGGTCGTGGGAGACCCAGTACTTC
size: few; V: TRBV4-2; J: TRBJ2-7; length: 18; D: TRBD2; CDR3: CASSPGLAGEVGSNEQYF; DNA: TGTGCCAGCAGCCCGGGGCTAGCGGGAGAGGTTGGTTCCAACGAGCAGTACTTC
size: -; V: TRBV28; J: TRBJ1-5; length: 15; D: -; CDR3: CASSFGGARPQPQHF; DNA: TGTGCCAGCAGTTTTGGGGGGGCGCGTCCTCAGCCCCAGCATTTT
size: -; V: TRBV12-3/TRBV12-4; J: TRBJ2-3; length: 12; D: -; CDR3: CASSLKGDTQYF; DNA: TGTGCCAGCAGCCTAAAGGGGGATACGCAGTATTTT
size: -; V: TRBV7-9; J: TRBJ1-4; length: 12; D: TRBD1; CDR3: CASNPPGQSLKF; DNA: TGTGCCAGCAACCCGCCGGGACAGAGTCTCAAATTT
size: -; V: TRBV6-5; J: TRBJ2-1; length: 16; D: -; CDR3: CASSLVRGGSYNEQFF; DNA: TGTGCCAGCAGTTTGGTTCGCGGAGGCTCCTACAATGAGCAGTTCTTC
size: -; V: TRBV5-1; J: TRBJ1-1; length: 16; D: -; CDR3: CASSPSRGADGTEAFF; DNA: TGCGCCAGCAGCCCCTCGCGGGGAGCGGATGGCACTGAAGCTTTCTTT
size: -; V: TRBV28; J: TRBJ2-1; length: 13; D: TRBD2; CDR3: CASQLAGANEQFF; DNA: TGTGCCAGTCAGCTAGCGGGAGCCAATGAGCAGTTCTTC
size: -; V: TRBV7-9; J: TRBJ2-3; length: 19; D: TRBD1; CDR3: CASSPSLEQGAKVTDTQYF; DNA: TGTGCCAGCAGCCCTAGCTTAGAACAGGGGGCAAAGGTTACAGATACGCAGTATTTT
size: -; V: TRBV20-1; J: TRBJ1-5; length: 15; D: -; CDR3: CSASRWGGDNQPQHF; DNA: TGCAGTGCTAGTCGGTGGGGCGGAGATAATCAGCCCCAGCATTTT
size: -; V: TRBV10-1; J: TRBJ2-3; length: 15; D: TRBD1; CDR3: CASSVGTGGTDTQYF; DNA: TGCGCCAGCAGCGTCGGGACAGGGGGCACAGATACGCAGTATTTT
size: -; V: TRBV6-2/TRBV6-3; J: TRBJ2-7; length: 16; D: -; CDR3: CASSYPRGGLRYEQYF; DNA: TGTGCCAGCAGTTACCCTAGGGGGGGACTGAGATACGAGCAGTACTTC
size: -; V: TRBV11-2; J: TRBJ2-1; length: 14; D: TRBD2; CDR3: CASSLGGGAREQFF; DNA: TGTGCCAGCAGCTTGGGGGGAGGGGCGAGGGAGCAGTTCTTC
size: once; V: TRBV10-1; J: TRBJ1-2; length: 16; D: -; CDR3: CASSARQATLWYGYTF; DNA: TGCGCCAGCAGTGCGAGACAGGCGACCCTTTGGTATGGCTACACCTTC
size: -; V: TRBV24-1; J: TRBJ1-5; length: 14; D: TRBD1; CDR3: CATSEPGTEQPQHF; DNA: TGTGCCACCAGTGAACCCGGGACAGAGCAGCCCCAGCATTTT
size: -; V: TRBV6-5; J: TRBJ2-2; length: 14; D: TRBD1; CDR3: CASSPGTGGRELFF; DNA: TGTGCCAGCAGCCCGGGGACAGGGGGCCGGGAGCTGTTTTTT
size: -; V: TRBV11-1; J: TRBJ1-1; length: 12; D: -; CDR3: CASSLVQGEAFF; DNA: TGTGCCAGCAGCTTAGTACAGGGAGAAGCTTTCTTT
size: -; V: TRBV7-3; J: TRBJ2-2; length: 18; D: TRBD1; CDR3: CASRIRQGRTPNTGELFF; DNA: TGTGCCAGCAGGATTAGACAGGGTCGAACACCGAACACCGGGGAGCTGTTTTTT
size: few; V: TRBV10-2; J: TRBJ1-5; length: 12; D: -; CDR3: CASRQGGQPQHF; DNA: TGCGCCAGCAGGCAAGGAGGGCAGCCCCAGCATTTT
size: -; V: TRBV28; J: TRBJ2-4; length: 16; D: -; CDR3: CASSLAGVSAKNIQYF; DNA: TGTGCCAGCAGTTTAGCAGGTGTATCGGCCAAAAACATTCAGTACTTC
size: once; V: TRBV5-6; J: TRBJ2-7; length: 15; D: TRBD1; CDR3: CASSWPGQGPYEQYF; DNA: TGTGCCAGCAGCTGGCCGGGACAGGGGCCTTACGAGCAGTACTTC
size: -; V: TRBV19; J: TRBJ1-1; length: 12; D: TRBD1; CDR3: CASSTYRGEAFF; DNA: TGTGCCAGTAGTACTTACAGGGGCGAAGCTTTCTTT
size: -; V: TRBV3-1/TRBV3-2; J: TRBJ2-7; length: 15; D: -; CDR3: CASSQGVSSFSEQYF; DNA: TGTGCCAGCAGCCAAGGGGTCTCTAGCTTCTCCGAGCAGTACTTC
size: -; V: TRBV2; J: TRBJ2-1; length: 14; D: -; CDR3: CASSVAGRGNEQFF; DNA: TGTGCCAGCAGTGTCGCGGGCAGGGGAAATGAGCAGTTCTTC
size: -; V: TRBV25-1; J: TRBJ2-1; length: 16; D: -; CDR3: CASSKINPGFYNEQFF; DNA: TGTGCCAGCAGTAAAATCAACCCGGGATTCTACAATGAGCAGTTCTTC
size: -; V: TRBV12-3/TRBV12-4; J: TRBJ2-7; length: 13; D: -; CDR3: CASSLIVSYEQYF; DNA: TGTGCCAGCAGTTTAATAGTCTCCTACGAGCAGTACTTC
size: -; V: TRBV7-2; J: TRBJ2-3; length: 16; D: TRBD2; CDR3: CASSPWLAGNTDTQYF; DNA: TGTGCCAGCAGCCCCTGGCTAGCGGGGAACACAGATACGCAGTATTTT
size: -; V: TRBV27; J: TRBJ2-7; length: 14; D: TRBD2; CDR3: CASSEAGGRGEQYF; DNA: TGTGCCAGCAGTGAGGCGGGAGGACGTGGCGAGCAGTACTTC
size: -; V: TRBV7-2; J: TRBJ2-4; length: 15; D: TRBD2; CDR3: CASSSYGLVQNIQYF; DNA: TGTGCCAGCAGCTCATACGGACTAGTCCAAAACATTCAGTACTTC
size: -; V: TRBV21-1; J: TRBJ1-2; length: 16; D: -; CDR3: CASSPRGKGGLYGYTF; DNA: TGTGCCAGCAGCCCCCGCGGGAAAGGGGGCCTCTATGGCTACACCTTC
size: -; V: TRBV11-2; J: TRBJ2-1; length: 16; D: TRBD2; CDR3: CASSPTPSGPSNEQFF; DNA: TGTGCCAGCAGCCCCACCCCTAGCGGGCCTTCCAATGAGCAGTTCTTC
size: -; V: TRBV10-1; J: TRBJ2-7; length: 16; D: TRBD1; CDR3: CASAFPRGSARYEQYF; DNA: TGCGCCAGCGCCTTTCCCAGGGGGTCAGCAAGGTACGAGCAGTACTTC
size: -; V: TRBV3-1/TRBV3-2; J: TRBJ2-1; length: 12; D: -; CDR3: CASSLQRGEQFF; DNA: TGTGCCAGCAGCCTGCAGAGAGGTGAGCAGTTCTTC
size: -; V: TRBV27; J: TRBJ1-5; length: 13; D: TRBD1; CDR3: CASSLDRIQPQHF; DNA: TGTGCCAGCAGTTTGGACAGGATTCAGCCCCAGCATTTT
size: -; V: TRBV18; J: TRBJ2-7; length: 14; D: -; CDR3: CASSHRSELDEQYF; DNA: TGTGCCAGCTCACACAGGAGTGAGTTGGACGAGCAGTACTTC
size: few; V: TRBV28; J: TRBJ2-7; length: 14; D: TRBD1; CDR3: CASREGQGAHEQYF; DNA: TGTGCCAGCAGGGAGGGACAGGGGGCCCACGAGCAGTACTTC
size: -; V: TRBV6-6; J: TRBJ2-2; length: 11; D: -; CDR3: CASTPAGELFF; DNA: TGTGCCAGCACCCCCGCCGGGGAGCTGTTTTTT
size: once; V: TRBV18; J: TRBJ1-5; length: 15; D: -; CDR3: CASSPSGNGNQPQHF; DNA: TGTGCCAGCTCACCCTCGGGGAATGGCAATCAGCCCCAGCATTTT
size: -; V: TRBV27; J: TRBJ2-7; length: 17; D: TRBD1; CDR3: CASSLSIGDRGLYEQYF; DNA: TGTGCCAGCAGTTTATCGATCGGGGACAGGGGGCTCTACGAGCAGTACTTC
size: -; V: TRBV27; J: TRBJ2-7; length: 15; D: TRBD2; CDR3: CASSLQTSAAYEQYF; DNA: TGTGCCAGCAGTCTCCAAACTAGCGCCGCTTACGAGCAGTACTTC
size: -; V: TRBV19; J: TRBJ1-5; length: 15; D: -; CDR3: CASAPEGASNQPQHF; DNA: TGTGCCAGTGCCCCGGAGGGAGCTAGCAATCAGCCCCAGCATTTT
size: once; V: TRBV10-1; J: TRBJ2-2; length: 14; D: TRBD1; CDR3: CASSRGQNTGELFF; DNA: TGCGCCAGCAGTAGGGGGCAGAACACCGGGGAGCTGTTTTTT
size: -; V: TRBV5-6; J: TRBJ2-1; length: 17; D: TRBD2; CDR3: CASSRTSGLSSYNEQFF; DNA: TGTGCCAGCAGCCGGACTAGCGGGCTAAGCTCCTACAATGAGCAGTTCTTC
size: -; V: TRBV9; J: TRBJ2-2; length: 15; D: TRBD1; CDR3: CASSSPGTGFRELFF; DNA: TGTGCCAGCAGCTCCCCCGGGACAGGGTTCCGGGAGCTGTTTTTT
size: once; V: TRBV28; J: TRBJ1-1; length: 15; D: -; CDR3: CASSLGGVAGTEAFF; DNA: TGTGCCAGCAGTTTAGGAGGGGTGGCAGGCACTGAAGCTTTCTTT
size: -; V: TRBV10-1; J: TRBJ2-7; length: 12; D: -; CDR3: CASGAEPYEQYF; DNA: TGCGCCAGCGGGGCCGAGCCCTACGAGCAGTACTTC
size: -; V: TRBV7-9; J: TRBJ2-7; length: 16; D: -; CDR3: CASSSRGGGGSYEQYF; DNA: TGTGCCAGCAGCTCCAGGGGAGGGGGGGGATCCTACGAGCAGTACTTC
size: -; V: TRBV27; J: TRBJ2-1; length: 21; D: TRBD2; CDR3: CASSLSWQGALTSGSYNEQFF; DNA: TGTGCCAGCAGTTTATCGTGGCAGGGCGCCCTTACTAGCGGCTCCTACAATGAGCAGTTCTTC